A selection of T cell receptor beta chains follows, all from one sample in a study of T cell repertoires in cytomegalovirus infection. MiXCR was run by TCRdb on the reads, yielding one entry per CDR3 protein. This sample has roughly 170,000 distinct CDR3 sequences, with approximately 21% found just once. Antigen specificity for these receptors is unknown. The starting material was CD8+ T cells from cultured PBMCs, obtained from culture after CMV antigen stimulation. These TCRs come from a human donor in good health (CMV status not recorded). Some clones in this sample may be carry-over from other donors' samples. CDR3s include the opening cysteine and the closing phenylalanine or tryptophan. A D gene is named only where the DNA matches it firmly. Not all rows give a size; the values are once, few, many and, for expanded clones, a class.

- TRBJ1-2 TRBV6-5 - TGTGCCAGCAGTTACTCGGTTAGAGGTTATGGTGGCTACACCTTC CASSYSVRGYGGYTF
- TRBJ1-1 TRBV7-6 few TGTGCCAGCAGCCGAACCAGGGGAGGAGGTAGCACTGAAGCTTTCTTT CASSRTRGGGSTEAFF
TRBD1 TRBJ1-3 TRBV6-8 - TGTGCCAGCAGTTACGACAGGGACGGAAACACCATATATTTT CASSYDRDGNTIYF
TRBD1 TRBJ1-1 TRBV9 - TGTGCCAGCAGCGATACAGGGGGCCTGAACACTGAAGCTTTCTTT CASSDTGGLNTEAFF
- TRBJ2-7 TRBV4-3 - TGCGCCAGCAGCCAAGAAAGATTGGGTTACTACGAGCAGTACTTC CASSQERLGYYEQYF
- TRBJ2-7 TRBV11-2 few TGTGCCAGCAGCTTAGCCTTTAGCGAGCAGTACTTC CASSLAFSEQYF
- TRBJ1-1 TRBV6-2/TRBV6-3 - TGTGCCAGCATAGGGGCGCGGTCTGAAGCTTTCTTT CASIGARSEAFF
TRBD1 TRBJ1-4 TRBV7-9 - TGTGCCAGCAGCCACCGGACAGGGATTGAAAAACTGTTTTTT CASSHRTGIEKLFF
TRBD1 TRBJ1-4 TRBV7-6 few TGTGCCAGCAGGACAGGGAGTGAAAAACTGTTTTTT CASRTGSEKLFF
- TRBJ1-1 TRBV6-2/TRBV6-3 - TGTGCCAGCAGAACCCATTCAGGGGACACTGAAGCTTTCTTT CASRTHSGDTEAFF
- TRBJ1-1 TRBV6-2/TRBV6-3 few TGTGCCAGCAGTTACCCGACAGGCCGAAGGACTGAAGCTTTCTTT CASSYPTGRRTEAFF
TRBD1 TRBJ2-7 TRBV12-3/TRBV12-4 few TGTGCCAGCCAGTACGGACAGGCAAGCTCCTACGAGCAGTACTTC CASQYGQASSYEQYF
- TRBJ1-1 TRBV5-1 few TGCGCCAGCAGCGGGGGACGGCAGAACACTGAAGCTTTCTTT CASSGGRQNTEAFF
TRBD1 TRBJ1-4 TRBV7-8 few TGTGCCAGCAGCCAAAAACGGATCACAGGGGACGAAAAACTGTTTTTT CASSQKRITGDEKLFF
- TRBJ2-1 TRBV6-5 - TGTGCCAGCAGTCAGAACGGGGATCCCTACAATGAGCAGTTCTTC CASSQNGDPYNEQFF
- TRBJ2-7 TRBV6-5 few TGTGCCAGCAGGGGACGTTTTGCGGACTACGAGCAGTACTTC CASRGRFADYEQYF
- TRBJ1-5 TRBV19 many TGTGCCAGTAGTACTTCAAATCAGCCCCAGCATTTT CASSTSNQPQHF
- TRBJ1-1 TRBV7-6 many TGTGCCAGCAGCTTCTGGATGAACACTGAAGCTTTCTTT CASSFWMNTEAFF
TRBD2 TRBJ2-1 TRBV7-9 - TGTGCCAGCAGCTTACTAGCGGGGGGCCTGAGCTCCTACAATGAGCAGTTCTTC CASSLLAGGLSSYNEQFF
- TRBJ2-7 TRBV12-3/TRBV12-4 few TGTGCCAGCATGGGGGGCACAACCTACGAGCAGTACTTC CASMGGTTYEQYF
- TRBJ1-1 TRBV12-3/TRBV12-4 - TGTGCCAGCAGCAACACTGAAGCTTTCTTT CASSNTEAFF
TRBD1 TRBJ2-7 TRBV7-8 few TGTGCCAGCAGGTTTGGGACAGGGACCTCCTACGAGCAGTACTTC CASRFGTGTSYEQYF
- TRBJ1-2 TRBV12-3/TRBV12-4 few TGTGCCAGCAGTCCTAGGGACGGGGAGTGGTTCAGTAACTATGGCTACACCTTC CASSPRDGEWFSNYGYTF
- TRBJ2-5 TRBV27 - TGTGCCAGCGGACGGGGGAGCCAAGAGACCCAGTACTTC CASGRGSQETQYF
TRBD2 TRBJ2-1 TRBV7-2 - TGTGCCAGCAGCTTAGCGTGGACTAGCTCCTACAATGAGCAGTTCTTC CASSLAWTSSYNEQFF
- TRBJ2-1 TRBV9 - TGTGCCAGCAGCGTAGATCTAGGACGGGGTGGCGATGAGCAGTTCTTC CASSVDLGRGGDEQFF
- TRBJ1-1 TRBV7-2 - TGTGCCAGCAGCCAAGTGGGGAGCACTGAAGCTTTCTTT CASSQVGSTEAFF
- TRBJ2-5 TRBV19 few TGTGCCAGTAGTATACGAGGACAGACACAAGAGACCCAGTACTTC CASSIRGQTQETQYF
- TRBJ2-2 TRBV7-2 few TGTGCCAGCAGCTTCTTGGGGATCACCGGGGAGCTGTTTTTT CASSFLGITGELFF
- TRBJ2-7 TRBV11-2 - TGTGCCAGCAGCTTAGTGCCCGGGCGCTACGAGCAGTACTTC CASSLVPGRYEQYF
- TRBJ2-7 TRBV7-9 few TGTGCCAGCAGCTCGCCGAGGGAGCAGTACTTC CASSSPREQYF
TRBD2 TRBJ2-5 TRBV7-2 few TGTGCCAGCAGCCCCAGAGCGGGAGACGTGGAGACCCAGTACTTC CASSPRAGDVETQYF
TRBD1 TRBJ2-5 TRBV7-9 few TGTGCCAGCAGCTTAGTATGGAGAGACGGACAGGGTAGGGAAGAGACCCAGTACTTC CASSLVWRDGQGREETQYF
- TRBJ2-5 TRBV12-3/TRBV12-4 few TGTGCCAGCAGTTTAAGGCAGAAAGAGACCCAGTACTTC CASSLRQKETQYF
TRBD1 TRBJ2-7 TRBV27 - TGTGCCAGCAGTCAGCGGACAGGAATTCTCTACGAGCAGTACTTC CASSQRTGILYEQYF
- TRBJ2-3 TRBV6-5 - TGTGCCAGCAGTTACTCAAAGTTTGGGGGCCGCACAGATACGCAGTATTTT CASSYSKFGGRTDTQYF
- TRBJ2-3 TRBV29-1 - TGCAGCGTTGAAGCTCTTACGATAGCAGATACGCAGTATTTT CSVEALTIADTQYF
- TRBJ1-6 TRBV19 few TGTGCCAGTAGTGGGGCGACCTATAATTCACCCCTCCACTTT CASSGATYNSPLHF
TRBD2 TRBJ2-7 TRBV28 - TGTGCCAGCAGTTTGCTCGCGGGGGGCCTCTCCTACGAGCAGTACTTC CASSLLAGGLSYEQYF
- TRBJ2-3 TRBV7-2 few TGTGCCAGCAGCTTAACGGTCAACCGGGTGACAGATACGCAGTATTTT CASSLTVNRVTDTQYF
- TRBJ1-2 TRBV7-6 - TGTGCCAGCAGCTTCTTTCCCCCCGACGGCTACACCTTC CASSFFPPDGYTF